This is a list of T cell receptor beta chains from one sample in a study of blood T cells in healthy people across ages. Via MiXCR, TCRdb re-called the 5' RACE reads, giving one row per CDR3 protein. The sample lists about 1.4 million distinct CDR3 sequences; roughly 60% were seen once. Input material: blood. The receptors originated from a young man in good health. Both conserved end residues are part of each CDR3. Each record gives: CDR3 protein, CDR3 DNA, clone size, V gene, D gene, CDR3 length, J gene. A D gene is named only where the DNA matches it firmly. Rows give clone size only sometimes, using once, few, many, or a class for an expanded clone.

cdr3_aa: CSVEGFIAGGYNEQFF
cdr3_nt: TGCAGCGTTGAAGGATTTATAGCGGGGGGCTACAATGAGCAGTTCTTC
clone_size: few
v_call: TRBV29-1
d_call: TRBD2
cdr3_length: 16
j_call: TRBJ2-1

cdr3_aa: CSAVQQNSYEQYF
cdr3_nt: TGCAGTGCGGTACAGCAAAACTCCTACGAGCAGTACTTC
clone_size: .
v_call: TRBV20-1
d_call: .
cdr3_length: 13
j_call: TRBJ2-7

cdr3_aa: CASSVSSRGIEEQFF
cdr3_nt: TGCGCCAGCAGCGTATCTAGTAGGGGGATTGAAGAGCAGTTCTTC
clone_size: few
v_call: TRBV5-1
d_call: .
cdr3_length: 15
j_call: TRBJ2-1

cdr3_aa: CSVAQQGLYQETQFF
cdr3_nt: TGCAGCGTTGCCCAACAGGGCCTGTACCAAGAGACCCAGTTCTTC
clone_size: once
v_call: TRBV29-1
d_call: .
cdr3_length: 15
j_call: TRBJ2-1

cdr3_aa: CASSVEGGWETQYF
cdr3_nt: TGTGCCAGCAGCGTAGAGGGGGGCTGGGAGACCCAGTACTTC
clone_size: .
v_call: TRBV9
d_call: .
cdr3_length: 14
j_call: TRBJ2-5

cdr3_aa: CASSPPSVNTEAFF
cdr3_nt: TGTGCCAGCTCACCACCGTCGGTGAACACTGAAGCTTTCTTT
clone_size: .
v_call: TRBV18
d_call: .
cdr3_length: 14
j_call: TRBJ1-1

cdr3_aa: CASSEQVATNEKLFF
cdr3_nt: TGTGCCAGCAGTGAACAAGTTGCAACTAATGAAAAACTGTTTTTT
clone_size: .
v_call: TRBV25-1
d_call: .
cdr3_length: 15
j_call: TRBJ1-4

cdr3_aa: CASRSRPLEPGYTF
cdr3_nt: TGTGCCAGCAGGTCCAGACCCCTGGAACCGGGCTACACCTTC
clone_size: .
v_call: TRBV6-5
d_call: .
cdr3_length: 14
j_call: TRBJ1-2

cdr3_aa: CASSLVDRTHQPQHF
cdr3_nt: TGTGCCAGCAGCTTAGTAGACAGGACTCATCAGCCCCAGCATTTT
clone_size: many
v_call: TRBV7-2
d_call: .
cdr3_length: 15
j_call: TRBJ1-5

cdr3_aa: CASSFRGTPGYYEQYF
cdr3_nt: TGTGCCAGCAGTTTTCGCGGGACCCCGGGTTACTACGAGCAGTACTTC
clone_size: .
v_call: TRBV28
d_call: .
cdr3_length: 16
j_call: TRBJ2-7

cdr3_aa: CASSELGGSFNVYEQFF
cdr3_nt: TGTGCCAGCAGTGAATTGGGCGGGAGTTTCAATGTATATGAGCAGTTCTTC
clone_size: few
v_call: TRBV2
d_call: TRBD2
cdr3_length: 17
j_call: TRBJ2-1

cdr3_aa: CASSYLAPGAEQYF
cdr3_nt: TGTGCCAGCAGTTACTTAGCCCCGGGGGCCGAGCAGTACTTC
clone_size: .
v_call: TRBV6-5
d_call: .
cdr3_length: 14
j_call: TRBJ2-7

cdr3_aa: CASSQVSGANVLTF
cdr3_nt: TGCGCCAGCAGCCAAGTGTCTGGGGCCAACGTCCTGACTTTC
clone_size: many
v_call: TRBV4-1
d_call: .
cdr3_length: 14
j_call: TRBJ2-6

cdr3_aa: CASSQGENEKLFF
cdr3_nt: TGTGCCAGCAGCCAGGGAGAGAATGAAAAACTGTTTTTT
clone_size: few
v_call: TRBV4-2
d_call: .
cdr3_length: 13
j_call: TRBJ1-4

cdr3_aa: CASSPEGSQPSGANVLTF
cdr3_nt: TGTGCCAGCAGTCCGGAGGGTAGTCAGCCTTCTGGTGCCAACGTCCTGACTTTC
clone_size: .
v_call: TRBV5-5
d_call: .
cdr3_length: 18
j_call: TRBJ2-6

cdr3_aa: CASSSPGFYSGNTIYF
cdr3_nt: TGTGCCAGCAGCTCCCCGGGATTTTACTCTGGAAACACCATATATTTT
clone_size: .
v_call: TRBV5-6
d_call: .
cdr3_length: 16
j_call: TRBJ1-3

cdr3_aa: CASSAIGRGQETQYF
cdr3_nt: TGTGCCAGCAGCGCAATCGGCAGGGGACAAGAGACCCAGTACTTC
clone_size: .
v_call: TRBV6-5
d_call: .
cdr3_length: 15
j_call: TRBJ2-5

cdr3_aa: CASSQGWESTSPYEQYF
cdr3_nt: TGTGCCAGCAGCCAAGGGTGGGAGAGTACATCCCCCTACGAGCAGTACTTC
clone_size: once
v_call: TRBV3-1
d_call: .
cdr3_length: 17
j_call: TRBJ2-7

cdr3_aa: CASSYSVGRAYEQYF
cdr3_nt: TGTGCCAGCAGTTACTCGGTGGGACGGGCCTACGAGCAGTACTTC
clone_size: .
v_call: TRBV6-5
d_call: .
cdr3_length: 15
j_call: TRBJ2-7

cdr3_aa: CASSERQGTFADTQYF
cdr3_nt: TGTGCCAGCAGTGAGAGACAGGGGACCTTCGCAGATACGCAGTATTTT
clone_size: few
v_call: TRBV2
d_call: TRBD1
cdr3_length: 16
j_call: TRBJ2-3

cdr3_aa: CASTPEIGLNNEQFF
cdr3_nt: TGCGCCAGCACCCCGGAGATCGGACTAAACAATGAGCAGTTCTTC
clone_size: .
v_call: TRBV5-1
d_call: .
cdr3_length: 15
j_call: TRBJ2-1

cdr3_aa: CASSPTRVTNYGYTF
cdr3_nt: TGCGCCAGCAGCCCAACCAGGGTTACTAACTATGGCTACACCTTC
clone_size: .
v_call: TRBV4-3
d_call: .
cdr3_length: 15
j_call: TRBJ1-2

cdr3_aa: CASSDRLHGYTF
cdr3_nt: TGCGCCAGCAGTGACAGGCTCCATGGCTACACCTTC
clone_size: few
v_call: TRBV10-2
d_call: .
cdr3_length: 12
j_call: TRBJ1-2

cdr3_aa: CSASLGSVYEQYF
cdr3_nt: TGCAGTGCTAGTCTTGGTTCGGTCTACGAGCAGTACTTC
clone_size: .
v_call: TRBV20-1
d_call: .
cdr3_length: 13
j_call: TRBJ2-7

cdr3_aa: CASSHRNNANTGELFF
cdr3_nt: TGCGCCAGCAGCCACAGAAACAACGCGAACACCGGGGAGCTGTTTTTT
clone_size: .
v_call: TRBV4-1
d_call: .
cdr3_length: 16
j_call: TRBJ2-2

cdr3_aa: CASSLPYLGTRRETQYF
cdr3_nt: TGTGCCAGCAGCTTACCCTACCTGGGGACAAGGCGAGAGACCCAGTACTTC
clone_size: .
v_call: TRBV7-9
d_call: .
cdr3_length: 17
j_call: TRBJ2-5

cdr3_aa: CASSLMTDTQYF
cdr3_nt: TGTGCCAGCAGCTTAATGACAGATACGCAGTATTTT
clone_size: few
v_call: TRBV7-2
d_call: .
cdr3_length: 12
j_call: TRBJ2-3

cdr3_aa: CASSLEPGSSKLFF
cdr3_nt: TGTGCCAGCAGCTTAGAGCCGGGGAGTTCAAAACTGTTTTTT
clone_size: .
v_call: TRBV7-2
d_call: .
cdr3_length: 14
j_call: TRBJ1-4

cdr3_aa: CASSVLGYQETQYF
cdr3_nt: TGTGCCAGCAGTGTATTGGGCTACCAAGAGACCCAGTACTTC
clone_size: .
v_call: TRBV27
d_call: .
cdr3_length: 14
j_call: TRBJ2-5

cdr3_aa: CASSDLAGETDTQYF
cdr3_nt: TGCGCCAGCAGTGATCTAGCGGGGGAAACAGATACGCAGTATTTT
clone_size: .
v_call: TRBV10-2
d_call: TRBD2
cdr3_length: 15
j_call: TRBJ2-3

cdr3_aa: CASSRNRDGPHSPLHF
cdr3_nt: TGTGCCAGCAGCCGTAACAGGGATGGGCCACACTCACCCCTCCACTTT
clone_size: .
v_call: TRBV11-2
d_call: .
cdr3_length: 16
j_call: TRBJ1-6

cdr3_aa: CASSLDSPHQPQHF
cdr3_nt: TGCGCCAGCAGCTTGGATAGTCCGCATCAGCCCCAGCATTTT
clone_size: .
v_call: TRBV5-1
d_call: .
cdr3_length: 14
j_call: TRBJ1-5

cdr3_aa: CASSQGDLNGGSPLHF
cdr3_nt: TGCGCCAGCAGCCAAGGGGACCTCAATGGGGGCTCACCCCTCCACTTT
clone_size: .
v_call: TRBV4-3
d_call: .
cdr3_length: 16
j_call: TRBJ1-6

cdr3_aa: CASSQVPRAYEQYF
cdr3_nt: TGCGCCAGCAGCCAAGTTCCCAGGGCCTACGAGCAGTACTTC
clone_size: few
v_call: TRBV4-1
d_call: .
cdr3_length: 14
j_call: TRBJ2-7

cdr3_aa: CASSQAQGSRETQYF
cdr3_nt: TGCGCCAGCAGCCAAGCACAGGGTAGTAGGGAGACCCAGTACTTC
clone_size: .
v_call: TRBV4-3
d_call: .
cdr3_length: 15
j_call: TRBJ2-5

cdr3_aa: CSAEAGVYGYTF
cdr3_nt: TGCAGCGCCGAGGCGGGGGTATATGGCTACACCTTC
clone_size: .
v_call: TRBV29-1
d_call: .
cdr3_length: 12
j_call: TRBJ1-2

cdr3_aa: CASSSGLAVSYEQYF
cdr3_nt: TGCGCCAGCAGCTCGGGACTAGCGGTTTCCTACGAGCAGTACTTC
clone_size: few
v_call: TRBV7-2
d_call: TRBD2
cdr3_length: 15
j_call: TRBJ2-7

cdr3_aa: CASSFLLQPPFVDTQYF
cdr3_nt: TGTGCCAGCAGTTTCCTCCTACAGCCGCCGTTTGTGGATACGCAGTATTTT
clone_size: .
v_call: TRBV27
d_call: .
cdr3_length: 17
j_call: TRBJ2-3

cdr3_aa: CSVKAPLGDTEAFF
cdr3_nt: TGCAGCGTTAAGGCACCTCTGGGGGACACTGAAGCTTTCTTT
clone_size: few
v_call: TRBV29-1
d_call: .
cdr3_length: 14
j_call: TRBJ1-1

cdr3_aa: CASSLWAPPGQGMETQYF
cdr3_nt: TGTGCCAGCAGTTTATGGGCCCCCCCGGGACAGGGTATGGAGACCCAGTACTTC
clone_size: .
v_call: TRBV27
d_call: TRBD1
cdr3_length: 18
j_call: TRBJ2-5

cdr3_aa: CASSQDPYRTDNEQFF
cdr3_nt: TGCGCCAGCAGCCAGGACCCCTACAGGACGGACAATGAGCAGTTCTTC
clone_size: .
v_call: TRBV4-1
d_call: .
cdr3_length: 16
j_call: TRBJ2-1

cdr3_aa: CASRGTAYSYEQYF
cdr3_nt: TGTGCCAGCAGAGGGACAGCCTACTCCTACGAGCAGTACTTC
clone_size: .
v_call: TRBV6-5
d_call: TRBD1
cdr3_length: 14
j_call: TRBJ2-7

cdr3_aa: CASSPGQPDYGYTF
cdr3_nt: TGTGCCAGCTCACCTGGACAGCCCGACTATGGCTACACCTTC
clone_size: few
v_call: TRBV18
d_call: .
cdr3_length: 14
j_call: TRBJ1-2

cdr3_aa: CASSFLDGYEQYF
cdr3_nt: TGTGCCAGCAGCTTTCTGGACGGCTACGAGCAGTACTTC
clone_size: .
v_call: TRBV7-9
d_call: .
cdr3_length: 13
j_call: TRBJ2-7